This TCR beta chain was sequenced during a study of control samples from healthy donors and cancer patients. Generated by immunoSEQ multiplex PCR, the TCRdb table keeps only in-frame clones and is missing some. The sample has about 180,000 clones, 90% seen once. The V end lost 1 base, the J end lost 1 base, and 7 bases lay between the germline ends. Germline CDR1 LGHDT, CDR2 YNNKEL (reference sequence). The CDR3 runs to 14 residues. The sample taken for sequencing was blood. The chain links TRBV3-1 (or the pseudogene TRBV3-2) to TRBJ1-1; D gene unclear. The TCR comes from a woman aged 45 to 65 in good health. CDR3 coding DNA: TGTGCCAGCAGCCAAGCTGCCGCGAACACTGAAGCTTTCTTT. Its protein product is CASSQAAANTEAFF.